These 10 T cell receptor beta chains were sequenced from one sample in a study of T-cell memory formation after mild COVID-19. In TCRdb, the 5' RACE reads were re-called with MiXCR into one record per CDR3 protein. This table holds about 400,000 distinct CDR3 sequences, 14% found once. Sequencing was carried out using PBMCs or a T cell subset sorted from them (not recorded which). These receptors all come from a man younger than 35 who had mild COVID-19 (a few samples of this study predate the infection). Cell type and time point are not known.

CDR3 protein: CSGGMRGNTIYF. CDR3 nucleotides: TGCAGCGGCGGTATGCGTGGAAACACCATATATTTT. The chain employs TRBV29-1 and TRBJ1-3; the D is unclear. Trimming pared 7 bases from V and 3 bases from J, leaving 10 bases between. This CDR3 has 12 amino acids. Per germline, CDR1 SQVTM and CDR2 ANQGSEA.

This clonotype was seen repeatedly, ten times or more. V gene TRBV7-6 combines with J gene TRBJ1-5; 7 bases are a match to TRBD1. Trimming removed 5 bases from V and 4 bases from J; junction bases left unmatched: 8. The CDR3 sequence is 15 residues long. CDR1 SGHVS and CDR2 FNYEAQ come from the germline V gene. The CDR3, as DNA: TGTGCCAGCAGCCCCGGGACAGATCGGAATCAGCCCCAGCATTTT. It is translated as CASSPGTDRNQPQHF.

This clonotype was detected a few times. This rearrangement joins TRBV25-1 to TRBJ2-1, with TRBD2 matching over 9 bases. The germline V gene has CDR1 MGHDK and CDR2 SYGVNS. J gave up 3 bases and V 1 base, and 7 bases lay outside the gene matches. The CDR3 runs 17 residues. The CDR3 DNA reads as TGTGCCAGCAGTGAATTTCTAAGCGGGGGGCTCTACAATGAGCAGTTCTTC. Amino acids: CASSEFLSGGLYNEQFF.

A few counts support this clonotype. The V call is TRBV20-1, the J call TRBJ2-5, with TRBD2 matching over 12 bases. Per the germline V gene, CDR1 is DFQATT and CDR2 is SNEGSKA (reference sequence). With 2 bases clipped from V and 5 bases from J, the junction kept 9 bases outside the gene matches. The CDR3 extends over 16 amino acids. CDR3 bases: TGCAGTGCTAGATCAGGACTAGCGGGGTTTGGGGAGACCCAGTACTTC. Encoded protein: CSARSGLAGFGETQYF.

The V gene is TRBV27, the J gene TRBJ2-7; D might be TRBD1 (5 bases). CDR3 length equals 13 residues. V gave up 3 bases and J gave up 7 bases, with 13 bases separating them. Germline V gives CDR1 MNHEY, CDR2 SMNVEV (reference sequence). CDR3 residues: CASSFRQQREQYF. For the CDR3, the DNA is TGTGCCAGCAGTTTCAGACAGCAAAGGGAGCAGTACTTC.

This chain joins TRBV7-9 and TRBJ2-2; 8 nucleotides line up with TRBD2. Trimming at V came to 4 bases and at J to 8 bases, leaving 12 bases not matched to a gene. In germline, CDR1 is SEHNR, CDR2 FQNEAQ (reference sequence). The CDR3 runs 16 residues. The CDR3 coding sequence is TGTGCCAGCAGCTCCCCCCAACTAGCGGTACCGGGGGAGCTGTTTTTT. Amino acids: CASSSPQLAVPGELFF.

Only a few counts were recorded for this clonotype. The chain recombines TRBV20-1 with TRBJ2-5; TRBD2 matches 9 bases. After removal of 3 bases from V and 5 bases from J, the junction contained 7 bases not matched to a gene. The CDR3 totals 14 residues. CDR1 is DFQATT and CDR2 is SNEGSKA in the germline V gene (reference sequence). The CDR3 spells CSASSAGGPETQYF. CDR3 nucleotide sequence: TGCAGTGCTAGTTCGGCGGGGGGGCCTGAGACCCAGTACTTC.

This clonotype has more than one count but fewer than ten. This sequence joins TRBV5-1 and TRBJ1-2; possibly TRBD1 for D (5 bases). The V end lost 7 bases, the J end lost 5 bases, and 12 bases lay between the germline ends. Germline CDR1 and CDR2: SGHRS and YFSETQ. The CDR3 length is 12 residues. CDR3: CASQDGGYGYTF. DNA of the CDR3: TGCGCCAGCCAGGACGGGGGGTATGGCTACACCTTC.

This clonotype appeared a few times. The rearrangement joins TRBV15 to TRBJ1-2; D not resolved. The germline V gene has CDR1 LNHNV and CDR2 YYDKDF (reference sequence). The CDR3 is 13 residues long. V was clipped by 8 bases and J by 8 bases, with 18 bases between them. CDR3 nucleotide sequence: TGTGCCACCTCCACCCCCACTTTCAGAGGCTACACCTTC. Protein sequence: CATSTPTFRGYTF.

This chain links TRBV5-8 with TRBJ1-1; D unclear. V was clipped by 5 bases and J by 6 bases, with 14 bases between them. Germline CDR1 and CDR2: SGHTS and YDEGEE. The CDR3 runs 13 residues. The CDR3 DNA sequence: TGTGCCAGCAGTCTGGTCTGGGAGTCTGAAGCTTTCTTT. This codes for CASSLVWESEAFF.